These T cell receptor beta chains were read from a single sample in a study of blood T cell repertoires in COVID-19. Sequencing was performed with immunoSEQ multiplex PCR; in TCRdb, only in-frame clones are kept and a portion is missing. The sample yields a few hundred thousand clones, around 86% seen once. Sequenced input: peripheral blood. The receptor source for this set is a woman aged 25 to 45 with active or convalescent COVID-19. Each CDR3 is given with its conserved first and last residue. D genes are given only for firm matches. Part of the rows lack a size; the others show once, few, many or a class for expanded clones.

TRBV7-2	TRBD2	TRBJ2-5	.	TGTGCCAGCAGCCCTCTTAGCGGGGGGGCATGGAAGACCCAGTACTTC	CASSPLSGGAWKTQYF
TRBV10-2	TRBD2	TRBJ2-2	few	TGCGCCAGCAGCCCCCCTCGGGGGGGGCTGGCCGGGGAGCTGTTTTTT	CASSPPRGGLAGELFF
TRBV6-2/TRBV6-3	.	TRBJ1-1	.	TGTGCCAGCAGTTCACAACCTAACACTGAAGCTTTCTTT	CASSSQPNTEAFF
TRBV18	TRBD1	TRBJ1-1	.	TGTGCCAGCTCAAAGACAGGGGGAGGGGCTGAAGCTTTCTTT	CASSKTGGGAEAFF
TRBV5-4	.	TRBJ2-3	once	TGTGCCAGCAGCCGTCGGGGAATAAGTACAGATACGCAGTATTTT	CASSRRGISTDTQYF
TRBV5-5	TRBD2	TRBJ2-7	once	TGTGCCAGCAGCTTGGAAGGGGTAGCGGGGGTGTGGTACGAGCAGTACTTC	CASSLEGVAGVWYEQYF
TRBV5-1	.	TRBJ1-6	.	TGCGCCAGCAGCTTGGAGGCCGGGGCACCCCTCCACTTT	CASSLEAGAPLHF
TRBV6-2/TRBV6-3	.	TRBJ2-3	.	TGTGCCAGCAGTCGAGGACAGCTCCCTAGCACAGATACGCAGTATTTT	CASSRGQLPSTDTQYF
TRBV5-1	TRBD1	TRBJ1-1	.	TGCGCCAGCAGCTGGGACAGGGCGAGGAACACTGAAGCTTTCTTT	CASSWDRARNTEAFF
TRBV7-2	TRBD2	TRBJ2-5	.	TGTGCCAGCAGCTTACAGGCGGGGGGAGGAGAGACCCAGTACTTC	CASSLQAGGGETQYF
TRBV4-3	.	TRBJ1-5	.	TGCGCCAGCAGCCAATCTCCCGGGGGTAATCAGCCCCAGCATTTT	CASSQSPGGNQPQHF
TRBV7-2	.	TRBJ1-5	.	TGTGCCAGCAGCTTTGACCTGGGGGGGAATCAGCCCCAGCATTTT	CASSFDLGGNQPQHF
TRBV14	TRBD2	TRBJ2-1	.	TGTGCCAGCAGCCTCGCGGGGGAAAAGTTCTTC	CASSLAGEKFF
TRBV7-8	.	TRBJ1-4	few	TGTGCCAGCAGCCCCGGAGCAACTAATGAAAAACTGTTTTTT	CASSPGATNEKLFF
TRBV4-3	.	TRBJ2-2	.	TGCGCCAGCAGCCAAGTCTACCCGAACACCGGGGAGCTGTTTTTT	CASSQVYPNTGELFF
TRBV3-1/TRBV3-2	.	TRBJ1-6	.	TGTGCCAGCAGCCACTCGGGGGGGTTTGGTAATTCACCCCTCCACTTT	CASSHSGGFGNSPLHF
TRBV4-2	TRBD2	TRBJ2-2	.	TGTGCCAGCAGCCAAGATGCGGCGTCCGAGACTAGCTGGTTTAGAACCGGGGAGCTGTTTTTT	CASSQDAASETSWFRTGELFF
TRBV18	.	TRBJ1-4	few	TGTGCCAGCTCACCATCCAGGGGTACGGAAAAACTGTTTTTT	CASSPSRGTEKLFF
TRBV27	.	TRBJ1-2	.	TGTGCCAGCAGTTTCAGGGCTTGGGATAACTATGGCTACACCTTC	CASSFRAWDNYGYTF
TRBV5-1	.	TRBJ2-7	.	TGCGCCAGCAGCTCATTAGCCGGGGGCTCCTACGAGCAGTACTTC	CASSSLAGGSYEQYF
TRBV4-3	.	TRBJ2-5	.	TGCGCCAGCAGCAAAGTATACAGGGAACAAGAGACCCAGTACTTC	CASSKVYREQETQYF
TRBV5-6	TRBD1	TRBJ2-7	few	TGTGCCAGCAGCTTGTGGGGACAGGGGGCCTTCGAGCAGTACTTC	CASSLWGQGAFEQYF
TRBV6-1	TRBD2	TRBJ2-5	few	TGTGCCAGCAGTGACCTAGCGGGGGGCCAAGAGACCCAGTACTTC	CASSDLAGGQETQYF
TRBV29-1	.	TRBJ1-1	.	TGCAGCGTTCCGGGGGGGACCCGGCTGGACACTGAAGCTTTCTTT	CSVPGGTRLDTEAFF
TRBV15	TRBD2	TRBJ2-3	few	TGTGCCACCAGCAGATCACGGGGGGATAGGGACAGCACAGATACGCAGTATTTT	CATSRSRGDRDSTDTQYF